This record covers a single T cell receptor (beta chain). This CDR3 has 14 amino acids. CDR1 is LGHDT, CDR2 YNNKEL, per germline (reference sequence). V lost 0 bases, J lost 8 bases, and 4 bases stayed unmatched. As processed by the authors: Cell counts per sample came from amplifying reference gene primers. Using immunoSEQ multiplex PCR, the repertoire was profiled, and TCRdb retains in-frame clones only, with some absent. V, J and clone size derive from that table, while D and trimming were established from the DNA sequence. The repertoire includes around 140,000 clones, over 75% of them detected once, and 44% sits in the top ten. This record comes from a study of blood T cell repertoires in COVID-19. Study-wide context: The United States, Italy and Spain supplied acute and convalescent COVID-19 samples. From T cells, B-cell-depleted T cells, or PBMCs came the material, which was cDNA or gDNA.

Sequencing was carried out using peripheral blood. The sequence was collected from a human donor in a cohort sampled during active COVID-19. The chain employs TRBV3-1 (or the pseudogene TRBV3-2) and TRBJ1-2, with 9 bases identical to TRBD1. The CDR3 sequence: CASSQDRTGEGYTF. CDR3 DNA: TGTGCCAGCAGCCAAGATCGGACAGGGGAAGGCTACACCTTC.